This entry describes one T cell receptor beta chain. The antigen is unknown. V trimming: 2 bases; J trimming: 5 bases; junction bases outside the gene matches: 7. The germline V gene has CDR1 SGHDT and CDR2 YYEEEE. The CDR3 extends over 15 amino acids. This specimen belongs to a study of response to subunit inactivated influenza vaccine. Study-wide points: Only a handful of new T cells, the authors suggested, are recruited with each seasonal influenza vaccination.

Using its own MiXCR run on the RT-PCR reads, TCRdb lists one record per CDR3 protein. This sample has fewer than 650,000 distinct CDR3 sequences, with around 13% found just once. Sequenced here: PBMCs from blood, sampled roughly 6 weeks after vaccination. The clonotype comes from a man aged 45-65 years who received an inactivated influenza vaccine. The V and J genes are TRBV5-6 and TRBJ1-1; 9 nucleotides align to TRBD1. In DNA, the CDR3 is TGTGCCAGCAGCTTCTTAGGGACAGGGAGGACTGAAGCTTTCTTT. Amino acid sequence: CASSFLGTGRTEAFF.